The 19 T cell receptor beta chains given below trace back to one sample, sequenced in a study of shared clonotypes between healthy human individuals. Produced via immunoSEQ multiplex PCR; TCRdb's table is partial and in-frame only. The sample shows more than 850,000 clones, around 78% of them seen only once. The sequencing input was memory CD4+ T cells from PBMCs. Subset: CD45RA-negative fraction. Receptors were obtained from a young man in good health. Some clones in this sample may be carry-over from other donors' samples.

This rearrangement joins TRBV5-4 to TRBJ2-7; 9 bases fit TRBD1. The germline V gene has CDR1 SGHNT and CDR2 YYREEE (reference sequence). V lost 5 bases, J lost 3 bases, and 9 bases stayed unmatched. The CDR3 has 15 residues. Here the CDR3 reads CASSLPGQGGYEQYF. The DNA of the CDR3 is TGTGCCAGCAGTTTACCGGGACAGGGAGGCTACGAGCAGTACTTC.

This sequence joins TRBV4-2 and TRBJ2-4; tentative D call: TRBD2 (6 bases). CDR3 length equals 16 residues. V lost 4 bases and J 1 base, leaving 14 bases between the germline ends. Germline V lookup: CDR1 LGHNA, CDR2 YNFKEQ. DNA of the CDR3: TGTGCCAGCAGCCCCGCGGGCGGGATGGCCAAAAACATTCAGTACTTC. Translated: CASSPAGGMAKNIQYF.

The chain recombines TRBV28 with TRBJ1-4; 10 bases line up with TRBD1. V lost 6 bases, J lost 8 bases, and 6 bases stayed unmatched. Germline CDR1 MDHEN, CDR2 SYDVKM. The CDR3 is 14 amino acids. The CDR3 nucleotides are TGTGCCAGCAGCACACCGGGACAGGGGGAAAAACTGTTTTTT. Amino acids: CASSTPGQGEKLFF.

This chain joins TRBV4-1 and TRBJ2-3; 7 bases match TRBD2. The germline V gene encodes CDR1 MGHRA and CDR2 YSYEKL. Trimming at V came to 0 bases and at J to 4 bases, leaving 4 bases not matched to a gene. CDR3 length equals 15 residues. The CDR3 DNA follows: TGCGCCAGCAGCCAAGATTTGGGGGGGGCAGATACGCAGTATTTT. This gives the protein CASSQDLGGADTQYF.

The rearrangement joins TRBV28 to TRBJ1-5; D uncertain. CDR1 is MDHEN and CDR2 is SYDVKM in the germline V gene. The CDR3 consists of 15 residues. Trimming shortened V by 6 bases and J by 3 bases, and 15 bases separated the two germline ends. The CDR3 sequence: CASSSLVGLNQPQHF. The CDR3 bases are TGTGCCAGCAGCTCCCTTGTGGGCCTCAATCAGCCCCAGCATTTT.

V is TRBV30 and J is TRBJ1-5; D uncertain. Trimming left V 0 bases short and J 0 bases short, with 3 bases between. The germline V gene has CDR1 GTSNPN and CDR2 SVGIG (reference sequence). The CDR3 is 13 residues long. CDR3 in amino acids: CAWSVNSNQPQHF. In DNA, the CDR3 is TGTGCCTGGAGTGTAAATAGCAATCAGCCCCAGCATTTT.

This chain connects TRBV21-1 to TRBJ2-7; the table names TRBD2, a call not compared with the DNA. TRBV21-1 is an annotated pseudogene. The CDR3 length is 14 residues. CDR3 protein: CASSKSASADEQYF. The CDR3 DNA reads as TGTGCCAGCAGCAAAAGCGCTAGCGCCGACGAGCAGTACTTC.

CDR3 sequence (DNA): TGTGCCAGCAGTTACAAGTCTGGAAACACCATATATTTT. This translates into CASSYKSGNTIYF. The gene calls are TRBV6-6 and TRBJ1-3; D not certain. Trimming pared 2 bases from V and 1 base from J, leaving 3 bases between. CDR3 length: 13 residues. Germline CDR1 reads MNHNY; CDR2 reads SVGAGI (reference sequence).

CDR3 protein: CASSLGGGGPNTEAFF. The DNA for the CDR3 is TGTGCCAGCAGCCTCGGAGGGGGAGGGCCGAACACTGAAGCTTTCTTT. The chain recombines TRBV7-9 with TRBJ1-1; D perhaps matches TRBD1 (6 bases). V was shortened by 5 bases and J by 1 base, with 17 bases between the two germline ends. Germline CDR1 reads SEHNR; CDR2 reads FQNEAQ (reference sequence). CDR3 length: 16 residues.

This clone was seen a single time. The V call is TRBV5-4, the J call TRBJ1-4, with TRBD1 as a possible D gene (5 bases). The germline V gene encodes CDR1 SGHNT and CDR2 YYREEE (reference sequence). The CDR3 loop spans 15 amino acids. The V end was cut by 4 bases, the J end by 7 bases, with 17 bases between. CDR3 coding DNA: TGTGCCAGCAGCACCGTCGGGGGGGGACCTGAAAAACTGTTTTTT. It yields the protein CASSTVGGGPEKLFF.

This clone was counted a few times. CDR3 nucleotide sequence: TGTGCCAGCAGGCCGACGAGCGGGAGGGCCCGGGACAATGAGCAGTTCTTC. Translating it yields CASRPTSGRARDNEQFF. The rearrangement joins TRBV11-2 to TRBJ2-1, with 10 positions matching TRBD2. CDR3 length equals 17 residues. Germline V gene data show CDR1 as SGHAT and CDR2 as FQNNGV. V trimming: 6 bases; J trimming: 5 bases; junction bases outside the gene matches: 13.

Points on this clone: The sample contains more than one DNA sequence encoding this CDR3. This sequence joins TRBV4-2 and TRBJ2-1; 11 nucleotides line up with TRBD2. The germline V gene has CDR1 LGHNA and CDR2 YNFKEQ. The CDR3 sequence is 16 residues long. J gave up 4 bases and V 0 bases, and 2 bases lay outside the gene matches. The CDR3 region is CASSQELAGAYNEQFF. The DNA of the CDR3 is TGTGCCAGCAGCCAAGAACTAGCGGGAGCTTACAATGAGCAGTTCTTC.

A single count supports this clone. The gene calls are TRBV9 and TRBJ2-7, with D perhaps assigned TRBD1 or TRBD2 (5 bases each). Germline V gene data show CDR1 as SGDLS and CDR2 as YYNGEE. V was shortened by 3 bases and J by 1 base, with 14 bases between the two germline ends. The CDR3 extends over 15 amino acids. In nucleotides, the CDR3 is TGTGCCAGCAGCGGAGGGGTCAGTTCTTCCTACGAGCAGTACTTC. This encodes CASSGGVSSSYEQYF.

The V and J genes are TRBV2 and TRBJ2-4; 11 bases are shared with TRBD2. The CDR3 totals 16 residues. Per germline, CDR1 SNHLY and CDR2 FYNNEI. Trimming took 6 bases from V and 6 from J; bases not matched to a gene: 10. The CDR3 spells CASSDVAGGPLNIQYF. In nucleotides, the CDR3 is TGTGCCAGCAGCGACGTAGCGGGAGGGCCGTTAAACATTCAGTACTTC.

This clone was detected only once. The chain joins TRBV5-1 to TRBJ2-5; no definite D call. V lost 3 bases, J lost 0 bases, and 9 bases lay in between. There are 14 residues in the CDR3. Germline loops: CDR1 SGHRS, CDR2 YFSETQ. DNA for the CDR3: TGCGCCAGCAGCTCGCCCACCTACCAAGAGACCCAGTACTTC. This gives the protein CASSSPTYQETQYF.

The gene calls are TRBV10-2 and TRBJ1-5; D may be TRBD1 (5 bases). CDR3 length equals 13 residues. V was shortened by 6 bases and J by 6 bases, with 12 bases between the two germline ends. The germline V gene encodes CDR1 WSHSY and CDR2 SAAADI. CDR3 sequence: CASRGGRGQPQHF. The CDR3 DNA sequence: TGCGCCAGCAGGGGGGGTAGGGGTCAGCCCCAGCATTTT.

There are many counts of this clone. The same CDR3 can be traced to other DNA sequences in this sample. The chain uses TRBV9 and TRBJ1-2; D uncertain. The V gene's germline CDR1 is SGDLS and CDR2 YYNGEE. The CDR3 covers 14 residues. Trimming cost V 0 bases and J 2 bases, with 8 bases left between them. Written as DNA, the CDR3 is TGTGCCAGCAGCGTAGGAACCGAGAACTATGGCTACACCTTC. Protein product: CASSVGTENYGYTF.

Concerning this clone: The conserved closing phenylalanine or tryptophan is absent in this CDR3, likely reflecting a read error. No DNA is shown, since the ends of the CDR3 on it are uncertain; the CDR3 is the one TCRdb lists. This rearrangement joins TRBV9 to TRBJ1-1; the table's D call TRBD1 went unverified against the DNA. A total of 9 residues make up the CDR3, ends included. Germline CDR1 SGDLS, CDR2 YYNGEE. The CDR3 region is CASSKGGTE.

The chain is built from TRBV18 and TRBJ1-5; tentatively, D is TRBD1 (6 bases). The CDR3 is 15 residues long. Trimming took off 3 bases at V and 0 bases at J, with 9 bases between the two ends. CDR1 is KGHSH, CDR2 LQKENI, per germline. The CDR3 here is CASSPTGYSNQPQHF. The CDR3 nucleotides are TGTGCCAGCTCACCGACAGGATATAGCAATCAGCCCCAGCATTTT. The full variable domain, with the rest looked up from reference TRBV18 and TRBJ1-5, is NAGVMQNPRHLVRRRGQEARLRCSPMKGHSHVYWYRQLPEEGLKFMVYLQKENIIDESGMPKERFSAEFPKEGPSILRIQQVVRGDSAAYFCASSPTGYSNQPQHFGDGTRLSIL.